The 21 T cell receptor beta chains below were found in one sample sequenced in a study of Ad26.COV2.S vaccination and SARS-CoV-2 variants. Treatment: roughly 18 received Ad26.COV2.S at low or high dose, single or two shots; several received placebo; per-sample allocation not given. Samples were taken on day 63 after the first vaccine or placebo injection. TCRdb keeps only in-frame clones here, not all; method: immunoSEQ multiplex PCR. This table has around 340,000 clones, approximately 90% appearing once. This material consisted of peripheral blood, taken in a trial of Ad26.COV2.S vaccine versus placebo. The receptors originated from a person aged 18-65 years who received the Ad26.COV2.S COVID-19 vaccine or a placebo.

The CDR3 here is CASTLNTGGSVFNSPLHF. CDR3 nucleotide sequence: TGTGCCAGCACCCTCAACACCGGGGGCTCAGTCTTTAATTCACCCCTCCACTTT. The chain combines TRBV7-9 with TRBJ1-6; the D gene is possibly TRBD1 (6 bases). CDR3 length equals 18 residues. The germline V gene encodes CDR1 SEHNR and CDR2 FQNEAQ (reference sequence). Trimming pared 7 bases from V and 6 bases from J, leaving 25 bases between.

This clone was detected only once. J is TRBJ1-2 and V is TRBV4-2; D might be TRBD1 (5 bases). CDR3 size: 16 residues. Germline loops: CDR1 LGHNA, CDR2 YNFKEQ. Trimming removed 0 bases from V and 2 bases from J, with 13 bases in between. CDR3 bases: TGTGCCAGCAGCCAAGATCCCGGGACGGACAACTATGGCTACACCTTC. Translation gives CASSQDPGTDNYGYTF.

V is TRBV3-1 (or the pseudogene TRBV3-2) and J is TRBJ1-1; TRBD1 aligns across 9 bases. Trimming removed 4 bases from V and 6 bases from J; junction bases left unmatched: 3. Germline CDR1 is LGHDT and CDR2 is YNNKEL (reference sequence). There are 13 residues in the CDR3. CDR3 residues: CASSRDREAEAFF. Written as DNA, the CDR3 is TGTGCCAGCAGCCGGGACAGGGAAGCTGAAGCTTTCTTT.

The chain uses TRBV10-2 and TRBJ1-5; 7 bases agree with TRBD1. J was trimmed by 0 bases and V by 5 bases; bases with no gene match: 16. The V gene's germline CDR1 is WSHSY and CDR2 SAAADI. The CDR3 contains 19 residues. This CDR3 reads CASSKRGNRGRGSNQPQHF. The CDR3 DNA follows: TGCGCCAGCAGTAAGAGGGGTAATAGGGGGCGAGGTAGCAATCAGCCCCAGCATTTT.

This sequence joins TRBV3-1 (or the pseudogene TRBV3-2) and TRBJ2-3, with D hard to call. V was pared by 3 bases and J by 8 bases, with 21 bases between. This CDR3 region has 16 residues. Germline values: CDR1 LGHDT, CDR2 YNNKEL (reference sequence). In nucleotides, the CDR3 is TGTGCCAGCAGCCAGATGTCTCCGAACTTCTTGGGTACGCAGTATTTT. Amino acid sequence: CASSQMSPNFLGTQYF.

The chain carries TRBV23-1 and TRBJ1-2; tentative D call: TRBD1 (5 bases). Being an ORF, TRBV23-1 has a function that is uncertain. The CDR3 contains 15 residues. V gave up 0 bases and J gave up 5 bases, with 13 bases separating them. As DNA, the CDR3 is TGCGCCAGCAGTCAATCGGCGGGACGGTCGTATGGCTACACCTTC. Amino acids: CASSQSAGRSYGYTF.

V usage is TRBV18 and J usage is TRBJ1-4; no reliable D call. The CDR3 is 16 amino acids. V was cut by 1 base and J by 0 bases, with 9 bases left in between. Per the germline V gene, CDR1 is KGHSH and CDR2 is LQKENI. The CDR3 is CASSPQAGSTNEKLFF. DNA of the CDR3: TGTGCCAGCTCACCACAGGCGGGGTCAACTAATGAAAAACTGTTTTTT.

CDR3 nucleotide sequence: TGTGCCAGTAGTCTCGGGACAGCAAACACTGAAGCTTTCTTT. Translation gives CASSLGTANTEAFF. The chain is built from TRBV19 and TRBJ1-1; the match to TRBD1 covers 7 bases. Germline CDR1 reads LNHDA; CDR2 reads SQIVND (reference sequence). There are 14 residues in the CDR3. V lost 5 bases, J lost 2 bases, and 5 bases stayed unmatched.

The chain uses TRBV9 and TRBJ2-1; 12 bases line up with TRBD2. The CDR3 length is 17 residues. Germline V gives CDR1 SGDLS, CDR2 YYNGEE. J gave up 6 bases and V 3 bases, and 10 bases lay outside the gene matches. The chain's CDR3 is CASSGGLTSGRLNEQFF. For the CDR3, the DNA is TGTGCCAGCAGCGGAGGGCTGACTAGCGGGAGACTCAATGAGCAGTTCTTC.

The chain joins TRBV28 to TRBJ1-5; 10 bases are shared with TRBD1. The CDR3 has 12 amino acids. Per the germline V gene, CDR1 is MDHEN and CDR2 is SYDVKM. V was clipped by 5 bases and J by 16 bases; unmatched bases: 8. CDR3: CASSRTGTGVHF. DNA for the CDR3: TGTGCCAGCAGTCGGACCGGGACAGGGGTCCATTTT.

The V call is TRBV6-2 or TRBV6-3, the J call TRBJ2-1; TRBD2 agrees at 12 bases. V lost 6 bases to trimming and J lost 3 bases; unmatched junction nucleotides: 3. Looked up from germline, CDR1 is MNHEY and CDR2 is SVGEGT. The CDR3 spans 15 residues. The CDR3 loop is CASRPSGGDYNEQFF. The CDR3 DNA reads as TGTGCCAGCAGACCTAGCGGGGGGGACTACAATGAGCAGTTCTTC.

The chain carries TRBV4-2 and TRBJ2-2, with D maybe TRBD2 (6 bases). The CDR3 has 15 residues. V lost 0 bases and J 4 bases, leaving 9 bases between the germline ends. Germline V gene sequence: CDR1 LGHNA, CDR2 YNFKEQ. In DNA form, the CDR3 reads TGTGCCAGCAGCCAAGATTTGGGGGGCACCGGGGAGCTGTTTTTT. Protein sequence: CASSQDLGGTGELFF.

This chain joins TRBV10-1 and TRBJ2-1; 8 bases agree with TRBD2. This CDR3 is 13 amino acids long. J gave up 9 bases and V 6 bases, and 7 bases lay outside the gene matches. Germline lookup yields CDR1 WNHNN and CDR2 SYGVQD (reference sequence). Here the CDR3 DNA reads TGCGCCAGCAGCTTTAGCGGGAATCTTGAGCAGTTCTTC. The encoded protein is CASSFSGNLEQFF.

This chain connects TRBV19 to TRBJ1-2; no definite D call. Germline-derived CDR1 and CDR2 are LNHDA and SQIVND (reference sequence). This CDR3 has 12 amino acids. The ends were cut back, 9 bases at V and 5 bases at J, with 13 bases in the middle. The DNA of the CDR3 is TGTGCCAGCCAGGACGGACGATATGGCTACACCTTC. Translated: CASQDGRYGYTF. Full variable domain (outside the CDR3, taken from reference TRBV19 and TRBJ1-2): DGGITQSPKYLFRKEGQNVTLSCEQNLNHDAMYWYRQDPGQGLRLIYYSQIVNDFQKGDIAEGYSVSREKKESFPLTVTSAQKNPTAFYLCASQDGRYGYTFGSGTRLTVV.

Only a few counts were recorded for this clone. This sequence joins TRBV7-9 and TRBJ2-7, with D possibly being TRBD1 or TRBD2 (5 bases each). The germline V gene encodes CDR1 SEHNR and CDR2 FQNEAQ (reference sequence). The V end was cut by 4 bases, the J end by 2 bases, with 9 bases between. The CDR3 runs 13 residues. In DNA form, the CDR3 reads TGTGCCAGCAGCTCGGGACGGGCCTACGAGCAGTACTTC. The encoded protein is CASSSGRAYEQYF.

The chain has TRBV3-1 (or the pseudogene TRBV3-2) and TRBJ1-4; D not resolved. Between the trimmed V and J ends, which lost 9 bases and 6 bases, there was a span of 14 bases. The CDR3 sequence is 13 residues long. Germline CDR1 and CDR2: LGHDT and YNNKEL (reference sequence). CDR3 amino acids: CASQGYQDEKLFF. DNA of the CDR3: TGTGCCAGTCAAGGATACCAGGATGAAAAACTGTTTTTT.

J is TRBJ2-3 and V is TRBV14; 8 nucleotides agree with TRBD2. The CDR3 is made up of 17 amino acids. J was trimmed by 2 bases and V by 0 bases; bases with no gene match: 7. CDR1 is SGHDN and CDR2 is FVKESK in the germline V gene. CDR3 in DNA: TGTGCCAGCAGCCAAGATCGTCTAGCGGGCTACACAGATACGCAGTATTTT. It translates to CASSQDRLAGYTDTQYF. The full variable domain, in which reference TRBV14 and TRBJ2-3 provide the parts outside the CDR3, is EAGVTQFPSHSVIEKGQTVTLRCDPISGHDNLYWYRRVMGKEIKFLLHFVKESKQDESGMPNNRFLAERTGGTYSTLKVQPAELEDSGVYFCASSQDRLAGYTDTQYFGPGTRLTVL.

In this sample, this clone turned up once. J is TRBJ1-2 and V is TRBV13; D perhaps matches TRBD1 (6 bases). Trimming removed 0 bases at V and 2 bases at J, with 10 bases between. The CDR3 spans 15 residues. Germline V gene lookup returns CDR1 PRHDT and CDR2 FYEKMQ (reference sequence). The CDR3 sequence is CASSLGRGVNYGYTF. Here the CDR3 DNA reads TGTGCCAGCAGCTTAGGCAGGGGTGTAAACTATGGCTACACCTTC. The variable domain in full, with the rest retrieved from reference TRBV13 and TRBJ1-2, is AAGVIQSPRHLIKEKRETATLKCYPIPRHDTVYWYQQGPGQDPQFLISFYEKMQSDKGSIPDRFSAQQFSDYHSELNMSSLELGDSALYFCASSLGRGVNYGYTFGSGTRLTVV.

CDR3 bases: TGCAGTGCTAGTTCGGGGGGCGGAGACAATCAGCCCCAGCATTTT. Its protein product is CSASSGGGDNQPQHF. The chain recombines TRBV20-1 with TRBJ1-5; possibly TRBD1 for D (6 bases). The ends were cut back, 3 bases at V and 3 bases at J, with 15 bases in the middle. There are 15 residues in the CDR3. Per germline, CDR1 DFQATT and CDR2 SNEGSKA (reference sequence).

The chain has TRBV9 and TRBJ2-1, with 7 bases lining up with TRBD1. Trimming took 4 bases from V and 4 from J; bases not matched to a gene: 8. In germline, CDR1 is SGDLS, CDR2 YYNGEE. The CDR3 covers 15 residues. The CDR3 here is CASSFRGQAYNEQFF. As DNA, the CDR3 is TGTGCCAGCAGCTTTAGGGGGCAGGCTTACAATGAGCAGTTCTTC.

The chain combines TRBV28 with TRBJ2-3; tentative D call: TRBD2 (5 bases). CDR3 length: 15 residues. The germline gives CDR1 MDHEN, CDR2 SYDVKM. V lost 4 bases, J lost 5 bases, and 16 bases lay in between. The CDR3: CASSSGLLLGDTQYF. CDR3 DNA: TGTGCCAGCAGTTCCGGACTGTTGTTGGGAGATACGCAGTATTTT.